What follows are 3 T cell receptor beta chains derived from one specimen sequenced in a study of T cells expressing NK-cell markers. TCRdb re-analyzed the 5' RACE reads; it lists each CDR3 protein once, without DNA. The sample table sets out 400,000 to 550,000 distinct CDR3 sequences. The source material was blood T cells: a sorted CD56 or NKG2C T cell subset, CD4+ or CD8+ T cells, or bulk PBMC T cells (not recorded which). Source of these receptors: a woman between 18 and 70 years old in good health.

This rearrangement joins TRBV18 to TRBJ2-5. The germline V gene encodes CDR1 KGHSH and CDR2 LQKENI. This CDR3 region has 13 residues. CDR3 in amino acids: CASSPPVIETQYF.

The rearrangement links TRBV18 to TRBJ1-1. This CDR3 contains 15 residues. The germline V gene has CDR1 KGHSH and CDR2 LQKENI. CDR3 amino acids: CASSPQGKGNTEAFF.

The chain has TRBV24-1 and TRBJ2-1. Per the germline V gene, CDR1 is KGHDR and CDR2 is SFDVKD. The CDR3 extends over 13 amino acids. This chain's CDR3 is CATSDFGQIEQFF.